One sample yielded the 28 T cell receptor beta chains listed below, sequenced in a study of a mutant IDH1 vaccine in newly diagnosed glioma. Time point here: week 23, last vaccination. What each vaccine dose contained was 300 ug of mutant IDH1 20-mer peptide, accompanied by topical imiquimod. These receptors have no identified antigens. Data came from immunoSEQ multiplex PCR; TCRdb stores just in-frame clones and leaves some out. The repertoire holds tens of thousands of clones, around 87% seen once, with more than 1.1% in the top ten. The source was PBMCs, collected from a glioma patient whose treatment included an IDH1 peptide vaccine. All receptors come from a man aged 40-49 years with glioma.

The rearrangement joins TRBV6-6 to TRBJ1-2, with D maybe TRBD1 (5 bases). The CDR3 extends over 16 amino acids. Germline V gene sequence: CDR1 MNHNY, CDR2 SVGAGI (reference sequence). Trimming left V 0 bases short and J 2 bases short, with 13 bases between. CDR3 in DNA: TGTGCCAGCAGTTACTCACCCGGGGGAGGAAACTATGGCTACACCTTC. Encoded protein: CASSYSPGGGNYGYTF.

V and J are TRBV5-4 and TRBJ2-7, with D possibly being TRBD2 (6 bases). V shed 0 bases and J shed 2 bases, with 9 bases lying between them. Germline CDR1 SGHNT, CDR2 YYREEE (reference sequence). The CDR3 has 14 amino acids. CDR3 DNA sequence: TGTGCCAGCAGCTTGGATCCGGGAGCCTACGAGCAGTACTTC. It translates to CASSLDPGAYEQYF.

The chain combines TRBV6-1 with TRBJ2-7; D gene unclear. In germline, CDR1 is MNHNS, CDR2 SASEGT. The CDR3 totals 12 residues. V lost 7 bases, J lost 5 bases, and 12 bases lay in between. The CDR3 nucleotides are TGTGCCAGCAAGGCCAGCCACCACGAGCAGTACTTC. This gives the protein CASKASHHEQYF.

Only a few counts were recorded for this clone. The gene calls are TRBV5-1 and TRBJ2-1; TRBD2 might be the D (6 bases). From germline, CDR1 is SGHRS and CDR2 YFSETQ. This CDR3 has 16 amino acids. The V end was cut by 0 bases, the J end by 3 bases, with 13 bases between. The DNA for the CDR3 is TGCGCCAGCAGCTTGGTTGCGGGAACGCGCTACAATGAGCAGTTCTTC. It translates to CASSLVAGTRYNEQFF.

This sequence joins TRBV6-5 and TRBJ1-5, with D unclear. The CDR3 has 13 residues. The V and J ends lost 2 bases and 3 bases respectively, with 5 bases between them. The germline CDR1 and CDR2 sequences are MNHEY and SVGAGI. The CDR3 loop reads CASSYHANQPQHF. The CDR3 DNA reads TGTGCCAGCAGTTACCATGCCAATCAGCCCCAGCATTTT.

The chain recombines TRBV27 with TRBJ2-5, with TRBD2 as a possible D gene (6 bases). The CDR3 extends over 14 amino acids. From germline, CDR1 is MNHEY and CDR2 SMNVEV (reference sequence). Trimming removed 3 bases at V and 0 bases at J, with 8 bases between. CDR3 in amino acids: CASSLRDHQETQYF. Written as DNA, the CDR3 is TGTGCCAGCAGTTTGCGGGACCACCAAGAGACCCAGTACTTC.

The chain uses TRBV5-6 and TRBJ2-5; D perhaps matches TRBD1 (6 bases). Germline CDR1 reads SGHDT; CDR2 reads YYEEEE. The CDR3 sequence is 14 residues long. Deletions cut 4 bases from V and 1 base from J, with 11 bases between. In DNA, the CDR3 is TGTGCCAGCAGCACTACAGGGACCCAAGAGACCCAGTACTTC. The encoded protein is CASSTTGTQETQYF.

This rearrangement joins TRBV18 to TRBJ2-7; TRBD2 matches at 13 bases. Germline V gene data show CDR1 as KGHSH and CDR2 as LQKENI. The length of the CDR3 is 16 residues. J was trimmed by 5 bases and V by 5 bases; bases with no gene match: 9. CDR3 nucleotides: TGTGCCAGCTCATCTCGGACTAGCGGGAGTACCCACGAGCAGTACTTC. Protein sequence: CASSSRTSGSTHEQYF.

The CDR3 sequence is CASSTGQYSNQPQHF. In nucleotides, the CDR3 is TGTGCCAGTAGTACCGGACAGTATAGCAATCAGCCCCAGCATTTT. The V call is TRBV19, the J call TRBJ1-5, with D perhaps TRBD1 (6 bases). Germline assignment: CDR1 LNHDA and CDR2 SQIVND (reference sequence). V was trimmed by 4 bases and J by 0 bases, leaving 10 bases between them. The CDR3 runs to 15 residues.

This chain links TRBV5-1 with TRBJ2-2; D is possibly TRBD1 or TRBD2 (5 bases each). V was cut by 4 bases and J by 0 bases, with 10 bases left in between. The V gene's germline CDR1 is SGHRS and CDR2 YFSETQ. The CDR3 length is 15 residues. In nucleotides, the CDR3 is TGCGCCAGCAGCCACGGGACCACGAACACCGGGGAGCTGTTTTTT. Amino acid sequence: CASSHGTTNTGELFF.

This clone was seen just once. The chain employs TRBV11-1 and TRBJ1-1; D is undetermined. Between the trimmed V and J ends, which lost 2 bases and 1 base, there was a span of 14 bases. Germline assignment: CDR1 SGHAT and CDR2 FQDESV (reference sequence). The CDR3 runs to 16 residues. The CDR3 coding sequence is TGTGCCAGCAGCTTATCGGTCCGAGGGAGGAACACTGAAGCTTTCTTT. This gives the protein CASSLSVRGRNTEAFF.

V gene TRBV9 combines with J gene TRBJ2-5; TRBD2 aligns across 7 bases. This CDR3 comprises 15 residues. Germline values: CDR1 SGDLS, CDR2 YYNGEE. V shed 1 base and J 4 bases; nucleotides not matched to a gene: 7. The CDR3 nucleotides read TGTGCCAGCAGCGTATGGGGGAGGGTCGGAGAGACCCAGTACTTC. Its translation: CASSVWGRVGETQYF.

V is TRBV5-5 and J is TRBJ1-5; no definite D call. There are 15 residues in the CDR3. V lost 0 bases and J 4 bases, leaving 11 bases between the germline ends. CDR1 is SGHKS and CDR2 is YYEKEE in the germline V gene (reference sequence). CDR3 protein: CASSLAEGANQPQHF. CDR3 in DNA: TGTGCCAGCAGCTTGGCCGAGGGCGCAAATCAGCCCCAGCATTTT. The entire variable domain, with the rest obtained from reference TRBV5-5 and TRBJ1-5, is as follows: DAGVTQSPTHLIKTRGQQVTLRCSPISGHKSVSWYQQVLGQGPQFIFQYYEKEERGRGNFPDRFSARQFPNYSSELNVNALLLGDSALYLCASSLAEGANQPQHFGDGTRLSIL.

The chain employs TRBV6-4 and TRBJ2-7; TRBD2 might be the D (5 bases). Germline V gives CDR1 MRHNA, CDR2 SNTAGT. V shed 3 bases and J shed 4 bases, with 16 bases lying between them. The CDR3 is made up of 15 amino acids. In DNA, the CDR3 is TGTGCCAGCAGTGAAAGGCCCACGGGGAGATACGAGCAGTACTTC. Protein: CASSERPTGRYEQYF.

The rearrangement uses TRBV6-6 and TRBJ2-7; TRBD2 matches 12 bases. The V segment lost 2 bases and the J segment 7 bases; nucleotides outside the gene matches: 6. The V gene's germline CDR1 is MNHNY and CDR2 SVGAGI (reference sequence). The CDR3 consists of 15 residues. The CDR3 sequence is CASSYKTSGRTEQYF. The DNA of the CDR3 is TGTGCCAGCAGTTACAAGACTAGCGGGAGAACGGAGCAGTACTTC.

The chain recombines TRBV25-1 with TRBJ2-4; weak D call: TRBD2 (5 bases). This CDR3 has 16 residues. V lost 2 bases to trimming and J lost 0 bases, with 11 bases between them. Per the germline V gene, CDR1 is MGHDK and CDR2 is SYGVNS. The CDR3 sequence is CASSEPGLKAKNIQYF. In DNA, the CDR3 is TGTGCCAGCAGTGAACCAGGACTCAAAGCCAAAAACATTCAGTACTTC.

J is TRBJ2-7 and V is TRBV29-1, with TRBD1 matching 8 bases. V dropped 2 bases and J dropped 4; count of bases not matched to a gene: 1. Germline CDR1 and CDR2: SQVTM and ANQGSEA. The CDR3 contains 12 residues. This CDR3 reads CSVEQGAYEQYF. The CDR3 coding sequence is TGCAGCGTTGAACAGGGGGCTTACGAGCAGTACTTC.

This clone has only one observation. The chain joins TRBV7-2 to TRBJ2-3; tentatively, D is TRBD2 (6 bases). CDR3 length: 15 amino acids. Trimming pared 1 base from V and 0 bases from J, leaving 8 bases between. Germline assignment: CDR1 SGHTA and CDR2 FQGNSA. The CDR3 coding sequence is TGTGCCAGCAGCTTAGTAGCGGCCAGCACAGATACGCAGTATTTT. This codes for CASSLVAASTDTQYF.

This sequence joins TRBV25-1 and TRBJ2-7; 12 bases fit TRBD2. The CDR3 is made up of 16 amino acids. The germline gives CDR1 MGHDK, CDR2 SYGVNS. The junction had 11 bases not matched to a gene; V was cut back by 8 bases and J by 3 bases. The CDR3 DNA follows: TGTGCCAGCGCCGGCGGACTAGCGGGAATACTCTACGAGCAGTACTTC. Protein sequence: CASAGGLAGILYEQYF.

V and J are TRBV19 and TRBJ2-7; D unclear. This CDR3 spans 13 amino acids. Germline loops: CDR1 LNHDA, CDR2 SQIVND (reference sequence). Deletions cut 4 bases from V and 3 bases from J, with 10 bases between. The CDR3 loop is CASSTNRNYEQYF. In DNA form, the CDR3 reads TGTGCCAGTAGTACGAACAGAAACTACGAGCAGTACTTC.

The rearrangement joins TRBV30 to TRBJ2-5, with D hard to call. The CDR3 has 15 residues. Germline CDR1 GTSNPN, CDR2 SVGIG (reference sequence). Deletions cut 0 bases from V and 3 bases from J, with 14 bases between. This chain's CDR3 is CAWSVHSGIKETQYF. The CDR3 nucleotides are TGTGCCTGGAGTGTACATTCTGGGATAAAAGAGACCCAGTACTTC.

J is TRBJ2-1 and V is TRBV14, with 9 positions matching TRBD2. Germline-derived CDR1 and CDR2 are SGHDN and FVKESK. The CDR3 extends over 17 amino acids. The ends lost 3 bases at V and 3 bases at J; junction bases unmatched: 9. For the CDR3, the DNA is TGTGCCAGCAGCCATCTCAAATCGACTAGCGGCTACAATGAGCAGTTCTTC. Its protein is CASSHLKSTSGYNEQFF.

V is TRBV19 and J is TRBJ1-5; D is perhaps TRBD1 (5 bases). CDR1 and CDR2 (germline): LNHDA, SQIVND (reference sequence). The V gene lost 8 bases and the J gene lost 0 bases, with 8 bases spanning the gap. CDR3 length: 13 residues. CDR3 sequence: CASGGGSNQPQHF. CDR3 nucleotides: TGTGCCAGTGGGGGGGGTAGCAATCAGCCCCAGCATTTT.

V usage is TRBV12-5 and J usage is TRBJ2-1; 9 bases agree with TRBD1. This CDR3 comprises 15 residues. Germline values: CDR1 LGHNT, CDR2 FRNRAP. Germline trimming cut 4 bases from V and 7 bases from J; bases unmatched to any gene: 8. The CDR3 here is CASGSGQGILNEQFF. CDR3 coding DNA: TGTGCTAGTGGTTCCGGACAGGGGATTTTAAATGAGCAGTTCTTC.

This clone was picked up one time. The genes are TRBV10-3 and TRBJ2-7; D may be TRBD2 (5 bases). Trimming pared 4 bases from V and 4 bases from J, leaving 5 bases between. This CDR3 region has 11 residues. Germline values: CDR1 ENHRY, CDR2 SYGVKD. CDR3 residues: CAISGEYEQYF. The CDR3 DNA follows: TGTGCCATCAGTGGGGAGTACGAGCAGTACTTC.

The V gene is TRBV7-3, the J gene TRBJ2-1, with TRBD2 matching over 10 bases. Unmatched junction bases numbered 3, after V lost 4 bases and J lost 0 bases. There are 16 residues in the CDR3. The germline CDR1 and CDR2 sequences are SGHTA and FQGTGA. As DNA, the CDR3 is TGTGCCAGCAGCTCCAGCGGGAGGGTCTCCTACAATGAGCAGTTCTTC. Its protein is CASSSSGRVSYNEQFF.

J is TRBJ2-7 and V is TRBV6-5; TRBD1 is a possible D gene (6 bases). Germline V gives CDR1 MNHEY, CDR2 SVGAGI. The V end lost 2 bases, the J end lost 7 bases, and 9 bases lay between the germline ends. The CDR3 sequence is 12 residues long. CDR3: CASSYRRGEQYF. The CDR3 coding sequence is TGTGCCAGCAGTTACCGAAGGGGGGAGCAGTACTTC.

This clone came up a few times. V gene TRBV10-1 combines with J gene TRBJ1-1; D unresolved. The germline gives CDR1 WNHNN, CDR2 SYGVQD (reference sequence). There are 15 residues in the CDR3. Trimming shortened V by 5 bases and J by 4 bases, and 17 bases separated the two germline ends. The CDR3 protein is CASSYDRVPSTEAFF. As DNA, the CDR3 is TGCGCCAGCAGTTACGATCGGGTCCCTAGCACTGAAGCTTTCTTT.